The clone carrying this T cell receptor (beta chain) was seen a single time. This CDR3 is built from 15 residues. V trimming: 8 bases; J trimming: 4 bases; junction bases outside the gene matches: 5. Germline CDR1 reads SGHDN; CDR2 reads FVKESK. The data belong to a study of blood T cell repertoires in COVID-19. Across the whole study: PBMCs, B-cell-depleted T cells, or T cells were the source of the cDNA or gDNA that made up the material.

Authors' processing steps: Estimated nucleated cell counts came from reference gene primer amplification. Profiling relied on immunoSEQ multiplex PCR, and the TCRdb table lists in-frame clones only, not all of them. V, J and clone size were drawn from that table, and D and trimming were deduced from the DNA. The sample contains more than 150,000 clones, around 81% of which appear only once. Sequenced sample: peripheral blood. The V gene is TRBV14, the J gene TRBJ2-6, with 10 bases matching TRBD2. The TCR comes from a woman older than 75 with COVID-19, enrolled during active disease. The CDR3 DNA is TGTGCCAGCTCAGCGGGAGGGCCCGGGGCCAACGTCCTGACTTTC. Translation gives CASSAGGPGANVLTF.